The 23 T cell receptor beta chains listed next were all sequenced from one sample in a study of blood T cell repertoires in COVID-19. Profiling relied on immunoSEQ multiplex PCR, and the TCRdb table lists in-frame clones only, not all of them. Of tens of thousands of clones detected, around nine tenths appear once; the ten largest clones hold about 5%. The sample consisted of peripheral blood. These receptors were collected from a woman older than 75 with active COVID-19.

This clone was observed a handful of times. V gene TRBV10-3 combines with J gene TRBJ2-3; 10 positions agree with TRBD2. CDR1 ENHRY and CDR2 SYGVKD come from the germline V gene. After removal of 7 bases from V and 9 bases from J, the junction contained 1 base not matched to a gene. CDR3 length: 11 residues. For the CDR3, the DNA is TGTGCCATCAAAGCGGGAGGGACGCAGTATTTT. Protein sequence: CAIKAGGTQYF.

The chain employs TRBV28 and TRBJ2-2, with D perhaps TRBD1 (6 bases). CDR3 length: 14 amino acids. The germline V gene has CDR1 MDHEN and CDR2 SYDVKM. Trimming pared 6 bases from V and 4 bases from J, leaving 12 bases between. CDR3 DNA sequence: TGTGCCAGCAGGGCTGGGGGCTCCACCGGGGAGCTGTTTTTT. As protein: CASRAGGSTGELFF.

The J gene is TRBJ2-5, the V gene TRBV28; the D is unclear. CDR1 and CDR2 (germline): MDHEN, SYDVKM. V was shortened by 5 bases and J by 7 bases, with 14 bases between the two germline ends. The CDR3 length is 13 residues. The CDR3 loop reads CASSNPPSGTQYF. CDR3 DNA: TGTGCCAGCAGTAACCCTCCCTCGGGGACCCAGTACTTC.

This clone showed up just a few times. The gene calls are TRBV7-2 and TRBJ2-7; the match to TRBD2 covers 13 bases. CDR1 is SGHTA, CDR2 FQGNSA, per germline. The CDR3 covers 16 residues. Trimming at V came to 1 base and at J to 3 bases, leaving 3 bases not matched to a gene. CDR3 protein: CASSLEGTSGNYEQYF. The CDR3 region has the DNA TGTGCCAGCAGCTTAGAAGGGACTAGCGGGAACTACGAGCAGTACTTC. Looking up the rest from reference TRBV7-2 and TRBJ2-7 gives the full variable domain: GAGVSQSPSNKVTEKGKDVELRCDPISGHTALYWYRQSLGQGLEFLIYFQGNSAPDKSGLPSDRFSAERTGGSVSTLTIQRTQQEDSAVYLCASSLEGTSGNYEQYFGPGTRLTVT.

V and J are TRBV28 and TRBJ2-1; 7 bases are a match to TRBD2. CDR1 MDHEN and CDR2 SYDVKM come from the germline V gene. The CDR3 runs to 14 residues. After removal of 4 bases from V and 2 bases from J, the junction contained 2 bases not matched to a gene. As DNA, the CDR3 is TGTGCCAGCAGTTCGGGAGGTCCCTACAATGAGCAGTTCTTC. It codes for CASSSGGPYNEQFF.

The chain is built from TRBV20-1 and TRBJ1-5; a possible D gene is TRBD1 (6 bases). From germline, CDR1 is DFQATT and CDR2 SNEGSKA (reference sequence). This CDR3 is 16 amino acids long. Trimming took off 3 bases at V and 3 bases at J, with 18 bases between the two ends. The CDR3, as DNA: TGCAGTGCTAGTGATCCCCGTGGACAGAACAATCAGCCCCAGCATTTT. This encodes CSASDPRGQNNQPQHF.

The genes are TRBV25-1 and TRBJ2-5; perhaps TRBD2 as D (6 bases). V gave up 4 bases and J gave up 0 bases, with 15 bases separating them. There are 16 residues in the CDR3. Per the germline V gene, CDR1 is MGHDK and CDR2 is SYGVNS. Here the CDR3 DNA reads TGTGCCAGCAGTGCGTATCTAGCGCCCAACCAAGAGACCCAGTACTTC. It encodes CASSAYLAPNQETQYF.

The chain links TRBV10-3 to TRBJ2-1; 8 positions match TRBD2. V was clipped by 0 bases and J by 7 bases; unmatched bases: 8. This CDR3 spans 16 amino acids. Germline V gene lookup returns CDR1 ENHRY and CDR2 SYGVKD. CDR3 sequence reads: CAISESPAGVGNEQFF. The CDR3 DNA follows: TGTGCCATCAGTGAGTCACCAGCGGGAGTGGGGAATGAGCAGTTCTTC.

The chain joins TRBV20-1 to TRBJ2-2, with D possibly being TRBD2 (5 bases). This CDR3 spans 11 amino acids. Germline V gene sequence: CDR1 DFQATT, CDR2 SNEGSKA (reference sequence). Trimming removed 5 bases at V and 7 bases at J, with 8 bases between. The CDR3: CSARESGELFF. CDR3 DNA sequence: TGCAGTGCTCGGGAAAGCGGGGAGCTGTTTTTT.

The chain carries TRBV16 and TRBJ2-1; 8 bases line up with TRBD1. The ends lost 2 bases at V and 12 bases at J; junction bases unmatched: 6. The germline V gene encodes CDR1 KGHSY and CDR2 FQNENV. The CDR3 contains 13 residues. The CDR3, as DNA: TGTGCCAGCAGCCAACGAGCCGACAGGGGGCAGTTCTTC. Encoded protein: CASSQRADRGQFF.

The rearrangement uses TRBV30 and TRBJ1-5; tentative D call: TRBD1 (5 bases). There are 14 residues in the CDR3. The germline V gene encodes CDR1 GTSNPN and CDR2 SVGIG (reference sequence). V lost 5 bases and J lost 6, with 17 bases in between. DNA of the CDR3: TGTGCCTGGGTGGTCGCCCAGGGAGGTCAGCCCCAGCATTTT. Its translation: CAWVVAQGGQPQHF.

This chain links TRBV6-1 with TRBJ2-5; D gene unclear. The CDR3 has 15 residues. Germline V lookup: CDR1 MNHNS, CDR2 SASEGT. V was cut by 3 bases and J by 4 bases, with 15 bases left in between. CDR3 sequence: CASSETGTPRETQYF. The CDR3 DNA is TGTGCCAGCAGTGAGACTGGCACGCCTAGAGAGACCCAGTACTTC.

The V call is TRBV9, the J call TRBJ2-7; D not certain. Germline values: CDR1 SGDLS, CDR2 YYNGEE. The V end lost 0 bases, the J end lost 0 bases, and 10 bases lay between the germline ends. This CDR3 has 15 amino acids. CDR3 region: CASSVGGVSSYEQYF. In DNA, the CDR3 is TGTGCCAGCAGCGTAGGAGGAGTAAGCTCCTACGAGCAGTACTTC.

This chain links TRBV6-4 with TRBJ2-3; D might be TRBD2 (5 bases). The V end was cut by 9 bases, the J end by 5 bases, with 9 bases between. Germline V lookup: CDR1 MRHNA, CDR2 SNTAGT. The CDR3 has 11 residues. The chain's CDR3 is CASRTGDTQYF. CDR3 coding DNA: TGTGCCAGTAGGACTGGAGATACGCAGTATTTT.

J is TRBJ2-7 and V is TRBV9; TRBD2 matches at 8 bases. The J segment lost 4 bases and the V segment lost 0 bases, leaving 3 bases of the junction unmatched. Germline V gene sequence: CDR1 SGDLS, CDR2 YYNGEE. CDR3 length: 14 amino acids. CDR3 bases: TGTGCCAGCAGCGTAGACCAGCGGGAGTACGAGCAGTACTTC. The encoded protein is CASSVDQREYEQYF.

This clone was counted between two and nine times. The rearrangement uses TRBV28 and TRBJ2-7; 8 bases fit TRBD2. With V trimmed by 6 bases and J by 2 bases, 3 bases remained unmatched. Germline loops: CDR1 MDHEN, CDR2 SYDVKM. The CDR3 covers 13 residues. The CDR3 nucleotides read TGTGCCAGCAGGACTAGCGTTACCTACGAGCAGTACTTC. This gives the protein CASRTSVTYEQYF.

The genes are TRBV18 and TRBJ2-7, with a possible D match to TRBD1 (5 bases). Trimming left V 1 base short and J 4 bases short, with 14 bases between. The CDR3 has 15 residues. CDR1 KGHSH and CDR2 LQKENI come from the germline V gene. The CDR3 here is CASSPLQDVLYEQYF. CDR3 bases: TGTGCCAGCTCACCACTACAGGATGTACTGTACGAGCAGTACTTC.

The gene calls are TRBV4-1 and TRBJ1-2, with D possibly matching TRBD1 (5 bases). The germline CDR1 and CDR2 sequences are MGHRA and YSYEKL. This CDR3 is 15 amino acids long. Between the trimmed V and J ends, which lost 0 bases and 5 bases, there was a span of 13 bases. The CDR3 DNA reads TGCGCCAGCAGCCAAGATCGGGTGACAGTGTATGGCTACACCTTC. Protein: CASSQDRVTVYGYTF.

CDR3 in amino acids: CASSLQDRDEQYF. In DNA form, the CDR3 reads TGTGCCAGCAGCTTACAAGACAGGGACGAGCAGTACTTC. The V and J genes are TRBV7-3 and TRBJ2-7; 7 nucleotides line up with TRBD1. V dropped 2 bases and J dropped 5; count of bases not matched to a gene: 3. The CDR3 spans 13 residues. The germline V gene encodes CDR1 SGHTA and CDR2 FQGTGA.

The sample holds one count of this clone. The rearrangement joins TRBV7-9 to TRBJ2-7; possible D gene TRBD2, 5 bases. The CDR3 length is 13 residues. Trimming took off 0 bases at V and 7 bases at J, with 10 bases between the two ends. The germline V gene has CDR1 SEHNR and CDR2 FQNEAQ (reference sequence). CDR3: CASSLAGPGEQYF. DNA for the CDR3: TGTGCCAGCAGCTTAGCGGGTCCGGGGGAGCAGTACTTC.

This rearrangement joins TRBV12-3 or TRBV12-4 to TRBJ2-2, with 7 bases fitting TRBD1. V shed 3 bases and J 6 bases; nucleotides not matched to a gene: 1. The CDR3 extends over 13 amino acids. The DNA for the CDR3 is TGTGCCAGCAGTTTTCAGGGGGCCGGGGAGCTGTTTTTT. Its protein is CASSFQGAGELFF.

The rearrangement uses TRBV7-9 and TRBJ1-4; TRBD1 matches 11 bases. Trimming at V came to 5 bases and at J to 4 bases, leaving 6 bases not matched to a gene. The CDR3 is 16 residues long. Per the germline V gene, CDR1 is SEHNR and CDR2 is FQNEAQ (reference sequence). CDR3: CASSTGQGASNEKLFF. CDR3 DNA sequence: TGTGCCAGCAGCACCGGACAGGGGGCTAGTAATGAAAAACTGTTTTTT. Looking up the rest from reference TRBV7-9 and TRBJ1-4 gives the full variable domain: DTGVSQNPRHKITKRGQNVTFRCDPISEHNRLYWYRQTLGQGPEFLTYFQNEAQLEKSRLLSDRFSAERPKGSFSTLEIQRTEQGDSAMYLCASSTGQGASNEKLFFGSGTQLSVL.

The chain joins TRBV9 to TRBJ2-3; weak D call: TRBD2 (6 bases). Trimming removed 0 bases at V and 5 bases at J, with 16 bases between. The CDR3 covers 16 residues. In germline, CDR1 is SGDLS, CDR2 YYNGEE. Here the CDR3 DNA reads TGTGCCAGCAGCGTAGCTGGGGGAGGATCGGTAGATACGCAGTATTTT. Protein: CASSVAGGGSVDTQYF.